This T cell receptor beta chain appears in the sequencing data of a study of blood T cell repertoires in COVID-19. This clone has only one observation. The ends lost 5 bases at V and 7 bases at J; junction bases unmatched: 8. The CDR3 has 16 residues. Germline CDR1 and CDR2: MNHEY and SMNVEV (reference sequence). Original data processing: Reference gene primer amplification gave estimated nucleated cell counts. Libraries were prepared by immunoSEQ multiplex PCR; TCRdb keeps only in-frame clonotypes and omits some of them. V and J calls and clone size come straight from that table; D and trimming were deduced from the DNA. The sample carries around 280,000 clones, around 87% recorded once.

The sequenced sample was peripheral blood. The rearrangement joins TRBV27 to TRBJ2-2, with TRBD2 identical over 12 bases. The TCR was taken from a woman aged 25 to 39 who had recovered from COVID-19. This CDR3 reads CASSIELAGGFGELFF. As DNA, the CDR3 is TGTGCCAGCAGTATCGAACTAGCGGGAGGTTTCGGGGAGCTGTTTTTT.